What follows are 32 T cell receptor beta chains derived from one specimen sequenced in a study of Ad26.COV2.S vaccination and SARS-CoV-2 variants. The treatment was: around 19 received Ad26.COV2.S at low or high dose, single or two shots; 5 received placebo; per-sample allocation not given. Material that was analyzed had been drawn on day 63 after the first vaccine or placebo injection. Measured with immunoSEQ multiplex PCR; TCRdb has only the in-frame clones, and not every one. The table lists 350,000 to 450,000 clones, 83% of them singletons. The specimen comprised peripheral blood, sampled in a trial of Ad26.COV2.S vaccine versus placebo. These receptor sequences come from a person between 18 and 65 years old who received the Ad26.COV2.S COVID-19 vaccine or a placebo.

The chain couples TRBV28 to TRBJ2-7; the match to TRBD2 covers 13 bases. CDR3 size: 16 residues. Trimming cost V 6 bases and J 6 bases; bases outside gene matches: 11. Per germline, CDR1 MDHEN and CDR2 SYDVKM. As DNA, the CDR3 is TGTGCCAGCAGATCCCCTCGGACTAGCGGGAGACCCGAGCAGTACTTC. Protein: CASRSPRTSGRPEQYF.

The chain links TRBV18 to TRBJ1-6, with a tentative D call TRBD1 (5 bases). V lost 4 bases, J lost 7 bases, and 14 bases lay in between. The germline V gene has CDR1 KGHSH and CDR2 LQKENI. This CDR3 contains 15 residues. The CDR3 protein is CASSQGKRENSPLHF. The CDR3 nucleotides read TGTGCCAGCTCACAGGGGAAGCGGGAGAATTCACCCCTCCACTTT.

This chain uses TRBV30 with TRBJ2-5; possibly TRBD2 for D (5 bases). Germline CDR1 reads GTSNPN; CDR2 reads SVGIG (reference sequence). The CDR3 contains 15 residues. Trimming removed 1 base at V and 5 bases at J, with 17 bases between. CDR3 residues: CAWSGTWTGGETQYF. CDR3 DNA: TGTGCCTGGAGTGGAACGTGGACTGGCGGGGAGACCCAGTACTTC.

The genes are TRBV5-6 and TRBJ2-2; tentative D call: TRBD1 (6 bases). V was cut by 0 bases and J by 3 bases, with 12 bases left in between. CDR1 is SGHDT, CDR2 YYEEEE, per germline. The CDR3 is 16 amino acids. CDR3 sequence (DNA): TGTGCCAGCAGCTTGGGACCAGGGGCCTACACCGGGGAGCTGTTTTTT. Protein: CASSLGPGAYTGELFF.

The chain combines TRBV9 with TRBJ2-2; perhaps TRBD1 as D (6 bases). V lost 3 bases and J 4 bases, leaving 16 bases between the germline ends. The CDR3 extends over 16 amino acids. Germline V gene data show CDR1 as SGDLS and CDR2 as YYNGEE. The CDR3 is CASSAHRDTFTGELFF. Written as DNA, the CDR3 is TGTGCCAGCAGCGCCCACCGGGACACCTTCACCGGGGAGCTGTTTTTT.

CDR3 residues: CASSNYRDGVQYF. For the CDR3, the DNA is TGCGCCAGCAGCAACTACCGGGACGGGGTTCAGTACTTC. The J gene is TRBJ2-4, the V gene TRBV5-1; D tentatively reads TRBD1 or TRBD2 (5 bases each). The germline V and J ends were trimmed by 4 bases and 11 bases, with 16 bases remaining between them. CDR3 size: 13 residues. Germline CDR1 reads SGHRS; CDR2 reads YFSETQ.

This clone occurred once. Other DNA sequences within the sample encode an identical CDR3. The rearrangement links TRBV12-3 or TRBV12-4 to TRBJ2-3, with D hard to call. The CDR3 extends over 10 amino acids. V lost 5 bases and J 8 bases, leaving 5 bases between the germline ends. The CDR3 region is CASSLSTQYF. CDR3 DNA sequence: TGTGCCAGCAGTCTATCTACGCAGTATTTT.

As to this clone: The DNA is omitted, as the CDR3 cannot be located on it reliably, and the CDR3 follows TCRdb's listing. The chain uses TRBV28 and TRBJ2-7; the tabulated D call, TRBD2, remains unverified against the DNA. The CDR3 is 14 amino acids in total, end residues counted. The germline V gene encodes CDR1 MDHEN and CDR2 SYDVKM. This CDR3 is CARTFYDCTYEQYF.

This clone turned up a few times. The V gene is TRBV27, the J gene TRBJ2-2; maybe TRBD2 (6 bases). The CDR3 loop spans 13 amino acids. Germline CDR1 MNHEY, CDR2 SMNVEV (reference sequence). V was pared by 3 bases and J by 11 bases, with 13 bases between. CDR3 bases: TGTGCCAGCAGTTTGCAGGGAGGAACCGAGCTGTTTTTT. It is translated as CASSLQGGTELFF.

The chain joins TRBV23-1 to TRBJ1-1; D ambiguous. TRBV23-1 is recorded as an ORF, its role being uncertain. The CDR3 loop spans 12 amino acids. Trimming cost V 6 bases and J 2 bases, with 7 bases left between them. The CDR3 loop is CASRLLNTEAFF. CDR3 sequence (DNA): TGCGCCAGCAGACTTCTCAACACTGAAGCTTTCTTT.

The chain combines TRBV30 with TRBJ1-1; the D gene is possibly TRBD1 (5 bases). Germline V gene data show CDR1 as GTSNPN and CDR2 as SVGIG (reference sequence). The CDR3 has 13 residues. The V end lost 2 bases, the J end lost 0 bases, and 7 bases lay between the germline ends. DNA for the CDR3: TGTGCCTGGAGTTTACAGGTGAACACTGAAGCTTTCTTT. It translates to CAWSLQVNTEAFF.

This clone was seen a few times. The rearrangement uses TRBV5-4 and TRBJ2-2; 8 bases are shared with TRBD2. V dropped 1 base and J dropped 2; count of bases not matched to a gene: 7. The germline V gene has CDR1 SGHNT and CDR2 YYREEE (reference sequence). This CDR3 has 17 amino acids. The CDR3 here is CASSLFFGGGNTGELFF. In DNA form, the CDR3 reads TGTGCCAGCAGCTTGTTCTTCGGGGGGGGCAACACCGGGGAGCTGTTTTTT.

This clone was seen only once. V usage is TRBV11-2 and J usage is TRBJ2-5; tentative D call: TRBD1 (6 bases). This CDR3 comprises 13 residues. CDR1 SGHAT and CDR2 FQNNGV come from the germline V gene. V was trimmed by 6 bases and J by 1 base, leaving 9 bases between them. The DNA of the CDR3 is TGTGCCAGCAGGGAACAGGGCCAAGAGACCCAGTACTTC. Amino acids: CASREQGQETQYF.

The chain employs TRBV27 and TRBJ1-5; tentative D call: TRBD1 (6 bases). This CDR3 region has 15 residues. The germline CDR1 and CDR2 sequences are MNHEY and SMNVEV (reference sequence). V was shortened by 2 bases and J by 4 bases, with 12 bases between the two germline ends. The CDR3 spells CASSLRTGRNQPQHF. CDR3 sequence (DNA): TGTGCCAGCAGTTTACGAACAGGGAGAAATCAGCCCCAGCATTTT.

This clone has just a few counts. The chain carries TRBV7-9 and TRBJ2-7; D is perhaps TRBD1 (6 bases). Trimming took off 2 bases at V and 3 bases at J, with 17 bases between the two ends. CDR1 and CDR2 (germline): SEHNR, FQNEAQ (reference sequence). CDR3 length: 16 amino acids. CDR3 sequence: CASSLIPGEQGYEQYF. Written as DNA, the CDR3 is TGTGCCAGCAGCTTAATTCCAGGGGAACAGGGCTACGAGCAGTACTTC.

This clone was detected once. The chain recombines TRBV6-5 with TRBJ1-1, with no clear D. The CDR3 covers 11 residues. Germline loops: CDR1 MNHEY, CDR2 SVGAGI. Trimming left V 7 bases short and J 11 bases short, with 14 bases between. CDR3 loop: CASIFAERAFF. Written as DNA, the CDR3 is TGTGCCAGCATTTTTGCCGAGAGGGCTTTCTTT.

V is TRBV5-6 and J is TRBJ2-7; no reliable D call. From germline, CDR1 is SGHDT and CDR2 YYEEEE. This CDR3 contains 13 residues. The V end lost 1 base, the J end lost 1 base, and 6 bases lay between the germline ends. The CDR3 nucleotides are TGTGCCAGCAGCTTGAGGCAGTCCTACGAGCAGTACTTC. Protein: CASSLRQSYEQYF.

CDR3 loop: CASSSLRLAVGEETQYF. Written as DNA, the CDR3 is TGTGCCAGCAGTTCCCTCCGGCTTGCGGTCGGCGAAGAGACCCAGTACTTC. V and J are TRBV6-2 or TRBV6-3 and TRBJ2-5, with D unclear. V was shortened by 4 bases and J by 3 bases, with 21 bases between the two germline ends. The CDR3 covers 17 residues. The germline V gene encodes CDR1 MNHEY and CDR2 SVGEGT.

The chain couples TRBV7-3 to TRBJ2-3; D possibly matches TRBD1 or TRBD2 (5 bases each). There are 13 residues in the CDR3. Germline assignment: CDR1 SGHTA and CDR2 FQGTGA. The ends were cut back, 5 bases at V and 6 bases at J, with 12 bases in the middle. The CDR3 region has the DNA TGTGCCAGCAGCCCATCTTGGGGGGATACGCAGTATTTT. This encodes CASSPSWGDTQYF.

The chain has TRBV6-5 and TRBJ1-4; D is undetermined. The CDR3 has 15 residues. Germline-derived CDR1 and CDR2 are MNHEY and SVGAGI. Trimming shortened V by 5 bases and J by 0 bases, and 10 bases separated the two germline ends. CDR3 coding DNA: TGTGCCAGCAGTCTAACCCTTGCAACTAATGAAAAACTGTTTTTT. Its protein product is CASSLTLATNEKLFF.

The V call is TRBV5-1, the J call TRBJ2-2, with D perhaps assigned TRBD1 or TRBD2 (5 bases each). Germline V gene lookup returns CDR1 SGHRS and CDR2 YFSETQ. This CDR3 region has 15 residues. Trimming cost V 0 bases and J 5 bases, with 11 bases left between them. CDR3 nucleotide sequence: TGCGCCAGCAGCTTGGAGTGGGGGACGACCGGGGAGCTGTTTTTT. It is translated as CASSLEWGTTGELFF.

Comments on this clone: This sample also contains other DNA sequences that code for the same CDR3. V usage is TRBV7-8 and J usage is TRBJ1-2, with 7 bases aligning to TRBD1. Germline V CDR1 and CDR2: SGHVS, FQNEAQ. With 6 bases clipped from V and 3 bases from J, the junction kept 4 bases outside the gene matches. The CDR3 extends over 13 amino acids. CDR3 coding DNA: TGTGCCAGCAGTCGAGACAGGGACTATGGCTACACCTTC. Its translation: CASSRDRDYGYTF.

The CDR3 spells CASSILGTFDTEAFF. In DNA form, the CDR3 reads TGTGCCAGTAGTATACTCGGGACTTTTGACACTGAAGCTTTCTTT. This sequence joins TRBV19 and TRBJ1-1, with a tentative D call TRBD1 (5 bases). This CDR3 contains 15 residues. The V gene lost 2 bases and the J gene lost 3 bases, with 13 bases spanning the gap. Germline V gene sequence: CDR1 LNHDA, CDR2 SQIVND (reference sequence).

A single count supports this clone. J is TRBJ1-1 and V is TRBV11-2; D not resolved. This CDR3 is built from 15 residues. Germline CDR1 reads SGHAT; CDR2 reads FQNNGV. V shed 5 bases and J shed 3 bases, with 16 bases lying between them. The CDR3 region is CASSHRADRHTEAFF. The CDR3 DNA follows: TGTGCCAGCAGCCATCGGGCCGATAGGCACACTGAAGCTTTCTTT. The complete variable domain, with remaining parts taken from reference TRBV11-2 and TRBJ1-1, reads EAGVAQSPRYKIIEKRQSVAFWCNPISGHATLYWYQQILGQGPKLLIQFQNNGVVDDSQLPKDRFSAERLKGVDSTLKIQPAKLEDSAVYLCASSHRADRHTEAFFGQGTRLTVV.

The CDR3 is CASSFGQLNTEAFF. The CDR3 coding sequence is TGTGCCAGCAGCTTCGGACAGCTGAACACTGAAGCTTTCTTT. This chain uses TRBV7-2 with TRBJ1-1; tentative D call: TRBD1 (6 bases). CDR3 length: 14 amino acids. Germline CDR1 is SGHTA and CDR2 is FQGNSA. V lost 3 bases and J lost 0, with 8 bases in between.

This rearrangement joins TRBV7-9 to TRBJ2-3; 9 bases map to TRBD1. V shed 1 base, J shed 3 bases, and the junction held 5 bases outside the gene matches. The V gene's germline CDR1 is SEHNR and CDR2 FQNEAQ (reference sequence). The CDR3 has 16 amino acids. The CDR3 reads CASSLVPGQGTDTQYF. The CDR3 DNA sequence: TGTGCCAGCAGCTTAGTGCCGGGACAGGGAACAGATACGCAGTATTTT.

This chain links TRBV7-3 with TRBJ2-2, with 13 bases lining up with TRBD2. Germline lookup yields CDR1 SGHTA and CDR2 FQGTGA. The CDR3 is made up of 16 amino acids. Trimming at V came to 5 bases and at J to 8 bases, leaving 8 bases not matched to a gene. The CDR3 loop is CASSPRTSGSFGELFF. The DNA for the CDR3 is TGTGCCAGCAGCCCCAGGACTAGCGGGAGTTTTGGGGAGCTGTTTTTT.

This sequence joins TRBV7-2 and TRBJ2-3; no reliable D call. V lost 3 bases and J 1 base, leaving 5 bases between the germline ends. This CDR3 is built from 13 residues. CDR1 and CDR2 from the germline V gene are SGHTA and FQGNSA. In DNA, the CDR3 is TGTGCCAGCAGCTTTGTCCGCACAGATACGCAGTATTTT. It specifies CASSFVRTDTQYF.

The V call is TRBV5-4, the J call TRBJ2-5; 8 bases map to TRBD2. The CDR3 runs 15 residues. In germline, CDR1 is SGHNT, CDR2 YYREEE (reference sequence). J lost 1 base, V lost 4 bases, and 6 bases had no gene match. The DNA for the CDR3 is TGTGCCAGCAGCCGGCGGGGGGCCACCCAAGAGACCCAGTACTTC. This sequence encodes CASSRRGATQETQYF.

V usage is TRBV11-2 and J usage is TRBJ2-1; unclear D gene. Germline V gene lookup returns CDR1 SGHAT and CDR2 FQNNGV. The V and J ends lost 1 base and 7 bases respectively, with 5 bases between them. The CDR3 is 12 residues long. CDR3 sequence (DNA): TGTGCCAGCAGCTTAGTAGAAAATGAGCAGTTCTTC. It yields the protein CASSLVENEQFF.

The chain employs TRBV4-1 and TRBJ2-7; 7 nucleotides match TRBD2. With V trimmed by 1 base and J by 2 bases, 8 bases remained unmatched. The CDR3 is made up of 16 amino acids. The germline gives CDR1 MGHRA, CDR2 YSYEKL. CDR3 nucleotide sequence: TGCGCCAGCAGCCAAGTGGGGGGGGACTTAACCTACGAGCAGTACTTC. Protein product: CASSQVGGDLTYEQYF.

CDR3 loop: CASSPFPYEQYF. The CDR3 nucleotides read TGTGCCAGCAGTCCCTTTCCCTACGAGCAGTACTTC. The chain employs TRBV12-3 or TRBV12-4 and TRBJ2-7; D gene unclear. CDR3 size: 12 residues. Trimming pared 5 bases from V and 2 bases from J, leaving 7 bases between.